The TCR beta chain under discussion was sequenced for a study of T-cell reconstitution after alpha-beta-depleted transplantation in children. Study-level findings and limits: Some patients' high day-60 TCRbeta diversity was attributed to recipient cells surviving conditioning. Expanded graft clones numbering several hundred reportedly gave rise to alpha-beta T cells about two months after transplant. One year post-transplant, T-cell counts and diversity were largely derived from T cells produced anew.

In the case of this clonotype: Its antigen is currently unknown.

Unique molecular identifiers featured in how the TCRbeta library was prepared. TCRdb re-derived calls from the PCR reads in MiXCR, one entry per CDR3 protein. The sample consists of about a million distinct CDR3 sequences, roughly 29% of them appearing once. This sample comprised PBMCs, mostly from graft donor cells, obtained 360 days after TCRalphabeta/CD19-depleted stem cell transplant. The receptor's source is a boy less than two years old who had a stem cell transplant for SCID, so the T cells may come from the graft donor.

As DNA, the CDR3 is TGTGCCAGCAGCTCGACGGCTAATTACGGTGATACGCAGTATTTT. It specifies CASSSTANYGDTQYF. The genes are TRBV11-2 and TRBJ2-3, with D unresolved. CDR3 length: 15 residues. Germline CDR1 reads SGHAT; CDR2 reads FQNNGV. Between the trimmed V and J ends, which lost 4 bases and 6 bases, there was a span of 17 bases. Drawing the rest from reference TRBV11-2 and TRBJ2-3, the complete variable domain is EAGVAQSPRYKIIEKRQSVAFWCNPISGHATLYWYQQILGQGPKLLIQFQNNGVVDDSQLPKDRFSAERLKGVDSTLKIQPAKLEDSAVYLCASSSTANYGDTQYFGPGTRLTVL.